This T cell receptor beta chain was captured by sequencing in a study of shared clonotypes between healthy human individuals. Study-wide background: Each donor had three CD4 naive, three CD4 memory, two CD8 naive and one CD8 memory plate. Study-level findings and limits: Clonotypes that were shared across four donors made up about 5.1% of naive CD4 clonotypes.

Using immunoSEQ multiplex PCR, the repertoire was profiled, and TCRdb retains in-frame clones only, with some absent. The sample records 170,000 or so clones, 65% to 80% being singletons. Concerning this clone: Antigen: not known.

V lost 0 bases, J lost 7 bases, and 9 bases lay in between. The CDR3 covers 14 residues. Germline V lookup: CDR1 WNHNN, CDR2 SYGVQD (reference sequence). J is TRBJ2-2 and V is TRBV10-1, with D perhaps TRBD1 or TRBD2 (6 bases each). The source material was memory CD4+ T cells sorted from blood. The subset: CD45RA-negative fraction. This clonotype was sampled from a man aged 30 to 39 in good health. The chain's CDR3 is CASSESGGGGELFF. The DNA for the CDR3 is TGCGCCAGCAGTGAGTCAGGGGGAGGCGGGGAGCTGTTTTTT.